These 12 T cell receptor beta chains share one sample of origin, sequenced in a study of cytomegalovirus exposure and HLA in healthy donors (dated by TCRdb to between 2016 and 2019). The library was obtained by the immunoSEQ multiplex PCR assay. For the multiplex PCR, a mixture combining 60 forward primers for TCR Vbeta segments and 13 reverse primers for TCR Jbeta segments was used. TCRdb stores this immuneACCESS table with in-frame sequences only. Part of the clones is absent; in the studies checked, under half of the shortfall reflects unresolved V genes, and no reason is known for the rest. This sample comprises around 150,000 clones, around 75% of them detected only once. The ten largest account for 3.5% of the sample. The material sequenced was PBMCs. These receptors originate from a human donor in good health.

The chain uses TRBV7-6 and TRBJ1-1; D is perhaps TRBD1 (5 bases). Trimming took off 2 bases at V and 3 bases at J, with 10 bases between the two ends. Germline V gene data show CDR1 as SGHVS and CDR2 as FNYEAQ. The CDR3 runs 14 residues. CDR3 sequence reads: CASSLLQGDTEAFF. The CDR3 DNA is TGTGCCAGCAGCTTACTGCAGGGTGACACTGAAGCTTTCTTT.

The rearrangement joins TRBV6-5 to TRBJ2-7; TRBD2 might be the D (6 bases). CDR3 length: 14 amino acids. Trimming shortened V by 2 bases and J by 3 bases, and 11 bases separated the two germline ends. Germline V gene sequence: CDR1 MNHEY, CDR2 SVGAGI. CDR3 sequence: CASSYAGRGYEQYF. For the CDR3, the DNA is TGTGCCAGCAGTTACGCGGGGCGGGGCTACGAGCAGTACTTC.

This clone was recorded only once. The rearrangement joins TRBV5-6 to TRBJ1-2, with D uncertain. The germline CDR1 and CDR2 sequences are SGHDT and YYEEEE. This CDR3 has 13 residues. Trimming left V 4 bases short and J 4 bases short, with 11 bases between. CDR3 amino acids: CASSRQRSYGYTF. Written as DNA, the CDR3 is TGTGCCAGCAGCCGACAAAGAAGCTATGGCTACACCTTC.

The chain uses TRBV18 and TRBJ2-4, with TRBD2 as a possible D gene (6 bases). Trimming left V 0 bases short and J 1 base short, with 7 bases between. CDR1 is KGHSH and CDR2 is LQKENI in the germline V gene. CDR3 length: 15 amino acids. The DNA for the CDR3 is TGTGCCAGCTCACCACCAGGGAGGGCCAAAAACATTCAGTACTTC. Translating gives CASSPPGRAKNIQYF.

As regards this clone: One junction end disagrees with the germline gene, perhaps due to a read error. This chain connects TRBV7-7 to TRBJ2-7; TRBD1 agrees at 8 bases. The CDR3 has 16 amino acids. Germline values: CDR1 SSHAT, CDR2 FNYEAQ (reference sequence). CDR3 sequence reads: CASSLGQGSYSYEQYF. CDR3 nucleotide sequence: TGTGCTAGCAGCTTAGGACAGGGATCATATTCCTACGAGCAGTACTTC.

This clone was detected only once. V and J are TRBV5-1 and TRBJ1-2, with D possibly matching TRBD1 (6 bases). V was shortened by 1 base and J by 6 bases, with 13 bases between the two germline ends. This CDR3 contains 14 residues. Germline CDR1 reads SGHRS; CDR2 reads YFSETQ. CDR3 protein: CASSLLQGVNGYTF. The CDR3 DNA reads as TGCGCCAGCAGCTTGTTACAGGGTGTGAATGGCTACACCTTC. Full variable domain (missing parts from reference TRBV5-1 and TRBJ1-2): KAGVTQTPRYLIKTRGQQVTLSCSPISGHRSVSWYQQTPGQGLQFLFEYFSETQRNKGNFPGRFSGRQFSNSRSEMNVSTLELGDSALYLCASSLLQGVNGYTFGSGTRLTVV.

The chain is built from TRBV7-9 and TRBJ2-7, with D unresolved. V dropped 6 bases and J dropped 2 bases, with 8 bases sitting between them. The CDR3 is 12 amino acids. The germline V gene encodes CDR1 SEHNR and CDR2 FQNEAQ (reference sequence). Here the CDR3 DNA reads TGTGCCAGCAGGCTAGAAACCTACGAGCAGTACTTC. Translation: CASRLETYEQYF.

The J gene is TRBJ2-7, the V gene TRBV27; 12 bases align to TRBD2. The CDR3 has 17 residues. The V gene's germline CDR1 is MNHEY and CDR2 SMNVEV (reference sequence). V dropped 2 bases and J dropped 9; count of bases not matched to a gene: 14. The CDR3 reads CASSLSVSGLAGSGQYF. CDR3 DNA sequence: TGTGCCAGCAGTTTAAGTGTTTCAGGACTAGCGGGGTCAGGGCAGTACTTC.

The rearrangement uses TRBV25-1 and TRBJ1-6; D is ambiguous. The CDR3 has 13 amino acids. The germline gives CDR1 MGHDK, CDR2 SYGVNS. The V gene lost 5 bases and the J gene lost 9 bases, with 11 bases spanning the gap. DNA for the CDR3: TGTGCCAGCAGTTCACGACCGGGTTCACCCCTCCACTTT. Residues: CASSSRPGSPLHF.

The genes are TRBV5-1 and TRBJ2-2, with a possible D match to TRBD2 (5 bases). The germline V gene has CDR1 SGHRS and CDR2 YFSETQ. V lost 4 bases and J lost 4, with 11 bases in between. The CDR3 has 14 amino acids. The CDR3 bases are TGCGCCAGCAGCCTTATCGGAGGCACCGGGGAGCTGTTTTTT. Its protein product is CASSLIGGTGELFF.

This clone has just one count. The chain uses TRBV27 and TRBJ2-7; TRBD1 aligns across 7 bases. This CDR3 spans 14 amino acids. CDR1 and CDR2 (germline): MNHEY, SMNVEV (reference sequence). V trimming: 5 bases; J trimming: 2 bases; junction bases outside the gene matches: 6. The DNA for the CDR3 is TGTGCCAGCAGTCTAGGGGACAGTACCTACGAGCAGTACTTC. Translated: CASSLGDSTYEQYF.

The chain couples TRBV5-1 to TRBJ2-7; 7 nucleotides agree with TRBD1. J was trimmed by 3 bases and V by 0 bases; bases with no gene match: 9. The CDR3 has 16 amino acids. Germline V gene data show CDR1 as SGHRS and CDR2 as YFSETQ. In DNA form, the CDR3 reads TGCGCCAGCAGCTTGGTGGGCCAGGGGACAGTCTACGAGCAGTACTTC. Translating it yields CASSLVGQGTVYEQYF. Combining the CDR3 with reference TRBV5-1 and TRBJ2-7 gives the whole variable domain KAGVTQTPRYLIKTRGQQVTLSCSPISGHRSVSWYQQTPGQGLQFLFEYFSETQRNKGNFPGRFSGRQFSNSRSEMNVSTLELGDSALYLCASSLVGQGTVYEQYFGPGTRLTVT.